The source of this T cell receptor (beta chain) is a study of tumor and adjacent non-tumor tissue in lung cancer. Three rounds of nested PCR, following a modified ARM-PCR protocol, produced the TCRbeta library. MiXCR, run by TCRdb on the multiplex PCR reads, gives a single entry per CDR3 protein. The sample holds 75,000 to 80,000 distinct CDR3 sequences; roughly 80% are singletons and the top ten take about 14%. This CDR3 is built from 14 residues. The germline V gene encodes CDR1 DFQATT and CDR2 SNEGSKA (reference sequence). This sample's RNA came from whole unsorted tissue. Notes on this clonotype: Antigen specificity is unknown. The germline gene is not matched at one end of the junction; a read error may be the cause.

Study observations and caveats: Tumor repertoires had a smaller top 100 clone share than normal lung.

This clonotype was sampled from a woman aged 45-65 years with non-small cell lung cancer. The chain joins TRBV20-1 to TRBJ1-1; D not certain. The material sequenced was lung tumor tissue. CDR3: CSVNGRGENIETFF. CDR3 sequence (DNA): TGCAGTGTTAACGGGCGCGGGGAGAACATTGAAACTTTCTTT.